Sequencing of this TCR beta chain was carried out in a study of blood T cell repertoires in COVID-19. Study context: The analysed material was cDNA or gDNA that came from T cells, B-cell-depleted T cells, or PBMCs.

As originally analysed: Quantification of nucleated cells was approximated via reference gene primer amplification. Only in-frame clones appear in the TCRdb table, and some are missing; sequencing was by immunoSEQ multiplex PCR. The V and J calls and the clone size are those of that table, but D and trimming were determined from the DNA. The sample has under 95,000 clones, 80% to 90% seen once; the top ten hold roughly 20%. From germline, CDR1 is KGHSH and CDR2 LQKENI. The CDR3 totals 13 residues. With V trimmed by 8 bases and J by 3 bases, 4 bases remained unmatched. Material for sequencing was peripheral blood. J is TRBJ2-7 and V is TRBV18; TRBD1 aligns across 10 bases. This clonotype was obtained from an elderly woman with acute or convalescent COVID-19. The CDR3 here is CASRTGGSYEQYF. The CDR3 DNA is TGTGCCAGCCGGACAGGGGGGAGCTACGAGCAGTACTTC.